The rows below give T cell receptor beta chains drawn from one sample of a study of CD8+ T cells in alopecia areata. The repertoire was sequenced with immunoSEQ multiplex PCR; TCRdb's copy has only in-frame clones and lacks some. This table holds about 200,000 clones, 64% found once. The specimen was CD4+ T cells sorted from blood, collected at week 4, from a patient treated with tofacitinib. The receptors derive from a human donor with alopecia areata. Each CDR3 is given with its conserved first and last residue. D genes are given only for firm matches. Some rows mark clone size as missing; the rest say once, few, many or name a class of expanded clone.

TRBJ2-5	TRBV7-9	NA	NA	TGTGCCAGCAGCTTCGACTGGGAGACCCAGTACTTC	CASSFDWETQYF
TRBJ2-7	TRBV5-1	TRBD1	NA	TGCGCCAGCAGCTTGGCCGGGACAGCCTCCTACGAGCAGTACTTC	CASSLAGTASYEQYF
TRBJ2-5	TRBV5-4	TRBD2	NA	TGTGCCAGCAGCCGACCTAGCGGCCAAGAGACCCAGTACTTC	CASSRPSGQETQYF
TRBJ1-2	TRBV25-1	NA	once	TGTGCCAGCAGTAAGCCTGGGGGTAACTATGGCTACACCTTC	CASSKPGGNYGYTF
TRBJ1-6	TRBV29-1	NA	NA	TGCAGCGTGCGGACAGCCCTTAATTCACCCCTCCACTTT	CSVRTALNSPLHF
TRBJ2-4	TRBV29-1	NA	NA	TGCAGCGTTGTAGAAGCTTCCAAAAACATTCAGTACTTC	CSVVEASKNIQYF
TRBJ2-7	TRBV30	TRBD1	NA	TGTGCCCGGAAGGAGGGGACAGGGGGTAACGAGCAGTACTTC	CARKEGTGGNEQYF
TRBJ2-7	TRBV19	NA	NA	TGTGCCAGTAGCTTCCTCAGGGACGGCGAGCAGTACTTC	CASSFLRDGEQYF
TRBJ2-7	TRBV28	NA	NA	TGTGCCAGCAGTATGACAGGGAGGACGTACTTC	CASSMTGRTYF
TRBJ1-2	TRBV4-3	TRBD1	NA	TGCGCCAGCAGCCAAGGCCCCGGGACAGGGGCCTACACCTTC	CASSQGPGTGAYTF
TRBJ2-7	TRBV5-6	TRBD2	NA	TGTGCCAGCAGCCCCGCGGGAGGACAATCCTACGAGCAGTACTTC	CASSPAGGQSYEQYF
TRBJ2-6	TRBV7-8	NA	NA	TGTGCCAGCAGCTTAGTAGGCCGTGGGGCCAACGTCCTGACTTTC	CASSLVGRGANVLTF
TRBJ2-3	TRBV5-6	NA	NA	TGTGCCAGCAGCTGGGGAAGGGGAGATACGCAGTATTTT	CASSWGRGDTQYF
TRBJ2-1	TRBV30	TRBD1	NA	TGTGCCTGGAGTGTACTGTATAGAAAGGGACAGGGGACTCCATATGAGCAGTTCTTC	CAWSVLYRKGQGTPYEQFF
TRBJ2-7	TRBV25-1	NA	NA	TGTGCCAGCAGCGAGGATGGGCTTTACTCCTACGAGCAGTACTTC	CASSEDGLYSYEQYF
TRBJ2-1	TRBV4-1	NA	NA	TGCGCCAGCAGACGTACCCTGAGCTCCTACAATGAGCAGTTCTTC	CASRRTLSSYNEQFF
TRBJ1-1	TRBV9	NA	NA	TGTGCCAGCAGCGTAGCGGGACACACTGAAGCTTTCTTT	CASSVAGHTEAFF
TRBJ2-2	TRBV7-2	NA	NA	TGTGCCAGCAGCTCAGCCCGGCGGGGCACCGGGGAGCTGTTTTTT	CASSSARRGTGELFF
TRBJ1-2	TRBV9	NA	NA	TGTGCCAGCAGCGTGGACAACTATGGCTACACCTTC	CASSVDNYGYTF
TRBJ2-5	TRBV4-1	TRBD1	NA	TGCGCCAGCAGTTACGGCAGGGGACAGGAGACCCAGTACTTC	CASSYGRGQETQYF
TRBJ1-1	TRBV7-9	NA	NA	TGTGCCAGCAGCTTAATGGCGGCAGACACTGAAGCTTTCTTT	CASSLMAADTEAFF
TRBJ1-2	TRBV29-1	NA	NA	TGCAGCGTTGACGGAAACTATGGCTACACCTTC	CSVDGNYGYTF
TRBJ1-1	TRBV29-1	NA	NA	TGCAGCGTTGTAGGGCAGGGGCGGACTGAAGCTTTCTTT	CSVVGQGRTEAFF
TRBJ2-5	TRBV30	NA	few	TGTGCCTGGACCCCCCAACCGGGGGAGACCCAGTACTTC	CAWTPQPGETQYF
TRBJ2-7	TRBV9	TRBD1	NA	TGTGCCAGCAGCGTGACCGGGACAGGGCTCGAGCAGTACTTC	CASSVTGTGLEQYF
TRBJ1-2	TRBV7-9	NA	NA	TGTGCCAGCACCAACGGGCAGGGAGTAAGGGGCTACACCTTC	CASTNGQGVRGYTF
TRBJ2-7	TRBV10-3	NA	NA	TGTGCCATCAGCCCCGGGCGGGAGCAGTACTTC	CAISPGREQYF
TRBJ1-1	TRBV27	NA	NA	TGTGCCAGCAGTTTAACAGGGAGGGAGGCTGAAGCTTTCTTT	CASSLTGREAEAFF
TRBJ2-5	TRBV6-6	TRBD2	few	TGTGCCAGCAGTCGAGGACTAGCGGGGGAGCGGACCCAGTACTTC	CASSRGLAGERTQYF
TRBJ1-2	TRBV11-3	NA	NA	TGTGCCAGCAGTCTTACCCGGGTCTCCTATGGCTACACCTTC	CASSLTRVSYGYTF
TRBJ2-7	TRBV10-3	TRBD2	NA	TGTGCCATCACCCCGGAGCGGGGGAGCTCCTACGAGCAGTACTTC	CAITPERGSSYEQYF
TRBJ2-1	TRBV7-3	TRBD1	NA	TGTGCCAGCAGCTCCGGACAGGCAAGGGAGCAGTTCTTC	CASSSGQAREQFF
TRBJ2-5	TRBV29-1	NA	NA	TGCAGCGTCGCAGGGGAGACCCAGTACTTC	CSVAGETQYF
TRBJ2-3	TRBV5-1	NA	few	TGCGCCAGCAAACCACAGGGCCCCGCAGATACGCAGTATTTT	CASKPQGPADTQYF
TRBJ2-1	TRBV30	NA	NA	TGTGCCTGGAGTGTGGCTACCTCCTACAATGAGCAGTTCTTC	CAWSVATSYNEQFF
TRBJ2-7	TRBV19	NA	few	TGTGCCAGTAGTACGAAACCGGGACACGAGGCCTACGAGCAGTACTTC	CASSTKPGHEAYEQYF
TRBJ2-5	TRBV29-1	NA	NA	TGCAGCGTTGGACAGGCGGCGATAGAGACCCAGTACTTC	CSVGQAAIETQYF
TRBJ2-2	TRBV5-1	NA	few	TGCGCCAGCAGCCGTACAGGGTCCACCGGGGAGCTGTTTTTT	CASSRTGSTGELFF
TRBJ2-7	TRBV7-9	TRBD1	once	TGTGCCAGCAGCCCAAGGACAGGGTTCGAGCAGTACTTC	CASSPRTGFEQYF
TRBJ2-5	TRBV6-5	TRBD2	NA	TGTGCCAGCAGTTCTTGGACTAGGGGAGAGACCCAGTACTTC	CASSSWTRGETQYF
TRBJ1-6	TRBV9	NA	NA	TGTGCCAGCAGCGCTCGCGCTAACGGTTCACCCCTCCACTTT	CASSARANGSPLHF
TRBJ2-2	TRBV7-9	NA	few	TGTGCCAGCAGCTCGAACCAAGGATTCGACACCGGGGAGCTGTTTTTT	CASSSNQGFDTGELFF
TRBJ2-3	TRBV30	TRBD2	NA	TGTGCCTGGAGTGAGGGACTAGCGGGGCCCTATACGCAGTATTTT	CAWSEGLAGPYTQYF
TRBJ1-2	TRBV7-9	NA	NA	TGTGCCAGCGCTATGGAGAACTATGGCTACACCTTC	CASAMENYGYTF
TRBJ1-6	TRBV5-1	TRBD1	NA	TGCGCCAGCAGCTCCGGGACAGGGGAAACTCCCCACTTT	CASSSGTGETPHF
TRBJ2-3	TRBV27	NA	NA	TGTGCTAGTGGACCCTGGATTGCAGATACGCAGTATTTT	CASGPWIADTQYF
TRBJ2-1	TRBV14	NA	NA	TGTGCCAGCAGCCGCGGGACTTCAGGTGAGCAGTTCTTC	CASSRGTSGEQFF
TRBJ2-2	TRBV15	NA	NA	TGTGCCACCAGCAGAGTGGGCGGGGAGCTGTTTTTT	CATSRVGGELFF
TRBJ2-1	TRBV5-1	TRBD2	NA	TGCGCCAGCAGCTCCAAGGGCGCTAGCGGGAGCTCCTACAATGAGCAGTTCTTC	CASSSKGASGSSYNEQFF
TRBJ1-5	TRBV7-9	TRBD1	few	TGTGCCAGCAGCTTCTGGACAGGGATTAGCAATCAGCCCCAGCATTTT	CASSFWTGISNQPQHF
TRBJ1-2	TRBV28	NA	NA	TGTGCCAGCAGTTCCCTCACGGAGACCCACTCCTTC	CASSSLTETHSF
TRBJ1-2	TRBV2	NA	NA	TGTGCCAGCAGTGACTATGGCTACACCTTC	CASSDYGYTF
TRBJ1-1	TRBV6-5	NA	NA	TGTGCCAGCAGGGTACAGGGCCCCAACACTGAAGCTTTCTTT	CASRVQGPNTEAFF
TRBJ1-4	TRBV6-6	NA	NA	TGTGCCAGCAGTTACGGGGGCAGGGCCAATGAAAAACTGTTTTTT	CASSYGGRANEKLFF
TRBJ2-7	TRBV7-9	NA	NA	TGTGCCAGCAGCGTAACCGGGGCAACCTACGAGCAGTACTTC	CASSVTGATYEQYF
TRBJ2-3	TRBV11-2	NA	many	TGTGCCAGCAGCGCATGGGCGATAGATACGCAGTATTTT	CASSAWAIDTQYF
TRBJ1-6	TRBV10-2	TRBD1	NA	TGCGCCAGCAGTAGACCAGGGGGGGATTCACCCCTCCACTTT	CASSRPGGDSPLHF
TRBJ2-5	TRBV6-5	NA	NA	TGTGCCAGCAGTTACTCAGGGGAGACCCAGTACTTC	CASSYSGETQYF
TRBJ2-7	TRBV28	NA	once	TGTGCCAGCAGGCAAGACTACGAGCAGTACTTC	CASRQDYEQYF
TRBJ1-1	TRBV30	NA	once	TGTGCCTGGAGTGTTCCCACGGGCACTGAAGCTTTCTTT	CAWSVPTGTEAFF